Below are 29 T cell receptor beta chains sequenced from a single sample in a study of cytomegalovirus exposure and HLA in healthy donors (dated by TCRdb to the late 2010s). The library relied on the immunoSEQ multiplex PCR assay. A mixture of 60 forward primers for TCR Vbeta segments and 13 reverse primers for TCR Jbeta segments was used in the multiplex PCR. TCRdb obtained this table from immuneACCESS and retained in-frame rearrangements with V and J assigned. These tables miss some clones; where compared with another copy, unresolved V genes account for less than half of the shortfall, and the remainder is unexplained. This sample is represented by over 110,000 clones; over 70% of them were singletons. The top ten clonotypes cover roughly 4.5% of the sample. Sample: PBMCs. These receptor sequences come from a man aged 35 to 55 in good health and CMV-seronegative.

This chain links TRBV15 with TRBJ1-6, with 9 nucleotides matching TRBD1. J gave up 6 bases and V 5 bases, and 5 bases lay outside the gene matches. There are 15 residues in the CDR3. Germline V gives CDR1 LNHNV, CDR2 YYDKDF (reference sequence). As DNA, the CDR3 is TGTGCCACCAGCCCCCGGGACAGGGTTAATTCACCCCTCCACTTT. Amino acid sequence: CATSPRDRVNSPLHF. The full variable domain, completed using reference TRBV15 and TRBJ1-6, is DAMVIQNPRYQVTQFGKPVTLSCSQTLNHNVMYWYQQKSSQAPKLLFHYYDKDFNNEADTPDNFQSRRPNTSFCFLDIRSPGLGDTAMYLCATSPRDRVNSPLHFGNGTRLTVT.

The genes are TRBV19 and TRBJ1-5; 9 positions agree with TRBD1. Looked up from germline, CDR1 is LNHDA and CDR2 is SQIVND (reference sequence). There are 15 residues in the CDR3. V lost 9 bases, J lost 2 bases, and 8 bases stayed unmatched. The CDR3 nucleotides read TGTGCCAGCCGAACAGGGGGCCGGGGCAATCAGCCCCAGCATTTT. Protein sequence: CASRTGGRGNQPQHF. The entire variable domain, with the rest obtained from reference TRBV19 and TRBJ1-5, is as follows: DGGITQSPKYLFRKEGQNVTLSCEQNLNHDAMYWYRQDPGQGLRLIYYSQIVNDFQKGDIAEGYSVSREKKESFPLTVTSAQKNPTAFYLCASRTGGRGNQPQHFGDGTRLSIL.

The chain combines TRBV23-1 with TRBJ2-7; 7 nucleotides match TRBD1. TRBV23-1 is marked as an open reading frame, function uncertain. The trim removed 6 bases at V and 2 bases at J, leaving 10 bases unmatched. This CDR3 has 15 amino acids. DNA of the CDR3: TGCGCCAGCAGCCAACAACAGGGGCTTACCTACGAGCAGTACTTC. This translates into CASSQQQGLTYEQYF.

The chain combines TRBV28 with TRBJ2-7, with D perhaps TRBD2 (6 bases). Trimming took off 4 bases at V and 1 base at J, with 17 bases between the two ends. The CDR3 spans 16 residues. Germline CDR1 is MDHEN and CDR2 is SYDVKM. The CDR3 nucleotides read TGTGCCAGCAGTTCGCTCGGAGGCGCGGGGTCCTACGAGCAGTACTTC. This gives the protein CASSSLGGAGSYEQYF.

This chain connects TRBV11-3 to TRBJ1-5, with D tentatively TRBD1 (6 bases). The V and J ends lost 5 bases and 7 bases respectively, with 15 bases between them. The CDR3 covers 14 residues. The germline CDR1 and CDR2 sequences are SGHNT and YENEEA. CDR3 nucleotide sequence: TGTGCCAGCAGCCAACTTGTCGACAGGCAGCCCCAGCATTTT. Protein: CASSQLVDRQPQHF.

The V and J genes are TRBV5-1 and TRBJ2-5, with 9 bases matching TRBD2. Germline values: CDR1 SGHRS, CDR2 YFSETQ. The CDR3 is made up of 17 amino acids. The junction had 15 bases not matched to a gene; V was cut back by 7 bases and J by 2 bases. CDR3: CASGRNPGLAVQETQYF. The CDR3 DNA reads as TGCGCCAGCGGACGGAACCCGGGACTAGCCGTACAAGAGACCCAGTACTTC.

The V gene is TRBV6-6, the J gene TRBJ2-7, with D uncertain. Trimming cost V 6 bases and J 0 bases, with 9 bases left between them. CDR1 and CDR2 from the germline V gene are MNHNY and SVGAGI (reference sequence). The CDR3 runs 13 residues. The CDR3 DNA reads as TGTGCCAGCAGGTTACGCGACTCCTACGAGCAGTACTTC. Amino acids: CASRLRDSYEQYF.

This chain links TRBV7-2 with TRBJ1-1; TRBD1 matches 7 bases. The CDR3 totals 14 residues. Germline assignment: CDR1 SGHTA and CDR2 FQGNSA. V lost 5 bases, J lost 4 bases, and 7 bases stayed unmatched. The CDR3: CASSQTGKGTEAFF. The CDR3 DNA is TGTGCCAGCAGCCAGACAGGGAAAGGCACTGAAGCTTTCTTT.

The chain employs TRBV9 and TRBJ2-7; TRBD2 matches at 14 bases. CDR3 size: 16 residues. V lost 0 bases to trimming and J lost 4 bases; unmatched junction nucleotides: 3. Germline V gene lookup returns CDR1 SGDLS and CDR2 YYNGEE. Here the CDR3 reads CASSVGGTSGGYEQYF. CDR3 in DNA: TGTGCCAGCAGCGTAGGTGGGACTAGCGGGGGATACGAGCAGTACTTC.

This chain uses TRBV18 with TRBJ2-3, with 16 bases aligning to TRBD2. This CDR3 has 18 amino acids. CDR1 and CDR2 from the germline V gene are KGHSH and LQKENI. V lost 0 bases and J lost 1; bases outside the gene matches: 1. DNA of the CDR3: TGTGCCAGCTCACCACCGGGACTAGCGGGGGGGCGCACAGATACGCAGTATTTT. It is translated as CASSPPGLAGGRTDTQYF.

This clone has only a few counts. The chain links TRBV5-6 to TRBJ2-2; 11 nucleotides agree with TRBD1. V was pared by 4 bases and J by 7 bases, with 9 bases of the junction left unmatched. There are 16 residues in the CDR3. The germline gives CDR1 SGHDT, CDR2 YYEEEE. The CDR3: CASSLGQGVIGGELFF. In nucleotides, the CDR3 is TGTGCCAGCAGCCTGGGACAGGGGGTTATTGGCGGGGAGCTGTTTTTT.

The chain couples TRBV7-2 to TRBJ1-5; D remains unclear. V was cut by 1 base and J by 5 bases, with 6 bases left in between. Germline V CDR1 and CDR2: SGHTA, FQGNSA. The CDR3 spans 13 residues. The CDR3: CASSLEFYQPQHF. CDR3 in DNA: TGTGCCAGCAGCTTAGAATTCTATCAGCCCCAGCATTTT.

The chain couples TRBV19 to TRBJ2-5, with a weak D call TRBD1 (5 bases). Between the trimmed V and J ends, which lost 5 bases and 4 bases, there was a span of 17 bases. Germline V gives CDR1 LNHDA, CDR2 SQIVND (reference sequence). This CDR3 is 15 amino acids long. CDR3: CASSAQPGNGETQYF. For the CDR3, the DNA is TGTGCCAGTAGTGCACAGCCAGGGAACGGAGAGACCCAGTACTTC.

This chain uses TRBV5-1 with TRBJ1-4; D call uncertain. CDR1 and CDR2 from the germline V gene are SGHRS and YFSETQ. The CDR3 covers 16 residues. Trimming pared 1 base from V and 0 bases from J, leaving 10 bases between. CDR3 DNA sequence: TGCGCCAGCAGCTTGTACAGCGGAGCAACTAATGAAAAACTGTTTTTT. Translation gives CASSLYSGATNEKLFF.

This chain uses TRBV10-2 with TRBJ2-1, with 11 bases fitting TRBD2. CDR3 length equals 18 residues. Germline trimming cut 4 bases from V and 0 bases from J; bases unmatched to any gene: 8. In germline, CDR1 is WSHSY, CDR2 SAAADI. CDR3 protein: CASSGRTSGYSSYNEQFF. The CDR3 DNA follows: TGCGCCAGCAGTGGGAGGACTAGCGGGTATAGCTCCTACAATGAGCAGTTCTTC.

V is TRBV7-2 and J is TRBJ2-2, with 7 bases matching TRBD2. The CDR3 loop spans 15 amino acids. Per the germline V gene, CDR1 is SGHTA and CDR2 is FQGNSA. Unmatched junction bases numbered 15, after V lost 4 bases and J lost 13 bases. CDR3 loop: CASSSKPGLSLRLFF. CDR3 nucleotide sequence: TGTGCCAGCAGCTCAAAACCGGGACTATCCCTAAGGCTGTTTTTT.

This chain uses TRBV5-1 with TRBJ1-1; D might be TRBD1 (6 bases). CDR3 length: 15 amino acids. The germline gives CDR1 SGHRS, CDR2 YFSETQ. Between the trimmed V and J ends, which lost 0 bases and 4 bases, there was a span of 13 bases. Here the CDR3 DNA reads TGCGCCAGCAGCTTGGCCGTCCCAGGGGTCACTGAAGCTTTCTTT. It codes for CASSLAVPGVTEAFF.

There are a few counts of this clone. Here the CDR3 reads CASSPPGGTDTQYF. CDR3 nucleotide sequence: TGTGCCAGCAGCCCGCCGGGAGGCACAGATACGCAGTATTTT. The V call is TRBV11-2, the J call TRBJ2-3; a weak D match, TRBD2 (6 bases). CDR1 SGHAT and CDR2 FQNNGV come from the germline V gene. V dropped 5 bases and J dropped 1 base, with 10 bases sitting between them. This CDR3 has 14 amino acids.

J is TRBJ1-1 and V is TRBV9; no firm D call. The CDR3 is 15 residues long. Trimming took off 1 base at V and 1 base at J, with 11 bases between the two ends. Looked up from germline, CDR1 is SGDLS and CDR2 is YYNGEE. For the CDR3, the DNA is TGTGCCAGCAGCGTATCGAGCCGGGAGAACACTGAAGCTTTCTTT. Amino acid sequence: CASSVSSRENTEAFF.

The CDR3 nucleotides read TGCGCCAGCAGCCAAGATCGGGGACAGAATTATGGCTACACCTTC. Encoded protein: CASSQDRGQNYGYTF. The chain couples TRBV4-3 to TRBJ1-2; 7 bases match TRBD1. The CDR3 consists of 15 residues. Trimming at V came to 0 bases and at J to 5 bases, leaving 6 bases not matched to a gene. Germline loops: CDR1 LGHNA, CDR2 YSLEER.

The rearrangement joins TRBV12-5 to TRBJ1-5; 8 bases fit TRBD1. The CDR3 has 15 amino acids. The ends lost 1 base at V and 3 bases at J; junction bases unmatched: 2. The germline V gene has CDR1 LGHNT and CDR2 FRNRAP. The CDR3 DNA sequence: TGTGCTAGTGGTTTGGGGACAGGGAACAATCAGCCCCAGCATTTT. The encoded protein is CASGLGTGNNQPQHF.

The chain links TRBV12-2 to TRBJ1-5; the table's TRBD1 call for D was not verified on the DNA. TRBV12-2 is a documented pseudogene. The CDR3 is made up of 18 amino acids. The CDR3 protein is CASRTGHLGLYSNQPQHF. CDR3 in DNA: TGTGCAAGTCGCACGGGACATTTGGGCCTTTATAGCAATCAGCCCCAGCATTTT.

The rearrangement joins TRBV5-1 to TRBJ1-3; the D is unclear. CDR1 and CDR2 (germline): SGHRS, YFSETQ. There are 16 residues in the CDR3. V was shortened by 0 bases and J by 0 bases, with 10 bases between the two germline ends. This CDR3 reads CASSLAGKFSGNTIYF. The CDR3 DNA reads as TGCGCCAGCAGCTTGGCCGGGAAGTTCTCTGGAAACACCATATATTTT.

J is TRBJ1-5 and V is TRBV6-6, with 7 bases fitting TRBD1. The CDR3 length is 15 residues. CDR1 is MNHNY and CDR2 is SVGAGI in the germline V gene (reference sequence). V shed 5 bases, J shed 4 bases, and the junction held 8 bases outside the gene matches. CDR3 amino acids: CASSHQTGNNQPQHF. DNA of the CDR3: TGTGCCAGCAGTCACCAGACAGGGAATAATCAGCCCCAGCATTTT.

A note on this clone: Additional DNA sequences in this sample encode the identical CDR3. V is TRBV29-1 and J is TRBJ1-2, with D hard to call. Trimming left V 1 base short and J 6 bases short, with 6 bases between. CDR3 length: 11 residues. Germline CDR1 SQVTM, CDR2 ANQGSEA. The DNA of the CDR3 is TGCAGCGTTGAAGCGAGGGATGGCTACACCTTC. Translating gives CSVEARDGYTF.

This chain connects TRBV2 to TRBJ1-2; D unresolved. The germline V and J ends were trimmed by 4 bases and 0 bases, with 6 bases remaining between them. This CDR3 contains 13 residues. Germline assignment: CDR1 SNHLY and CDR2 FYNNEI. The CDR3 nucleotides are TGTGCCAGCAGTGCACAAGCTAACTATGGCTACACCTTC. It is translated as CASSAQANYGYTF.

DNA for the CDR3: TGTGCCAGTAGTACCACGGGACAGAGCAATTGGGCCCTCCACTTT. Protein: CASSTTGQSNWALHF. The rearrangement uses TRBV19 and TRBJ1-6, with 7 bases identical to TRBD1. The CDR3 consists of 15 residues. V lost 4 bases to trimming and J lost 14 bases; unmatched junction nucleotides: 14. The germline CDR1 and CDR2 sequences are LNHDA and SQIVND (reference sequence).

The V and J genes are TRBV5-8 and TRBJ1-2; D unresolved. Trimming shortened V by 0 bases and J by 4 bases, and 10 bases separated the two germline ends. Germline-derived CDR1 and CDR2 are SGHTS and YDEGEE. This CDR3 has 14 residues. CDR3 DNA: TGTGCCAGCAGCTTGGCCTCGAGCCTCTATGGCTACACCTTC. Its protein is CASSLASSLYGYTF.

This clone was seen once. The chain uses TRBV6-5 and TRBJ1-2; 8 nucleotides line up with TRBD1. J was trimmed by 4 bases and V by 2 bases; bases with no gene match: 6. The length of the CDR3 is 15 residues. Germline V gene sequence: CDR1 MNHEY, CDR2 SVGAGI. The CDR3 DNA sequence: TGTGCCAGCAGTTACCCCAGGGGGCTTGGCTATGGCTACACCTTC. This encodes CASSYPRGLGYGYTF.